This TCR beta chain was identified in a study of blood T cell repertoires in COVID-19. Study-level background: From the United States, Italy and Spain came samples of acute and convalescent COVID-19. T cells, B-cell-depleted T cells, or PBMCs supplied cDNA or gDNA.

The CDR3 runs to 12 residues. Germline trimming cut 8 bases from V and 3 bases from J; bases unmatched to any gene: 0. Germline loops: CDR1 SGHVS, CDR2 FQNEAQ. Study processing details: It was from reference gene primer amplification that nucleated cell counts were estimated. The assay was immunoSEQ multiplex PCR, and TCRdb's table has in-frame clones only and misses some. Clone size and V and J calls were adopted from that table, with D and trimming inferred from the DNA. The table shows 90,000 to 150,000 clones, with 87% occurring only once. The chain carries TRBV7-8 and TRBJ1-2; 10 bases are a match to TRBD1. The TCR comes from a human donor in a cohort sampled during active COVID-19. The source material was peripheral blood. The CDR3 loop is CASGQGDYGYTF. Here the CDR3 DNA reads TGTGCCAGCGGACAGGGGGACTATGGCTACACCTTC.